The 11 T cell receptor beta chains listed next were all sequenced from one sample in a study of control samples from healthy donors and cancer patients. Produced via immunoSEQ multiplex PCR; TCRdb's table is partial and in-frame only. This sample has about 110,000 clones, with less than 95% found just once. The sample was blood. The receptors were gathered from a human donor in good health. The donor label of this sample is uncertain.

The gene calls are TRBV2 and TRBJ1-1; D unresolved. Germline V gene data show CDR1 as SNHLY and CDR2 as FYNNEI. Trimming took 4 bases from V and 2 from J, leaving 8 bases between them. There are 13 residues in the CDR3. The CDR3 here is CASSVGLNTEAFF. For the CDR3, the DNA is TGTGCCAGCAGTGTGGGCCTTAACACTGAAGCTTTCTTT.

The chain is built from TRBV6-1 and TRBJ1-5; D is uncertain. The length of the CDR3 is 16 residues. Germline assignment: CDR1 MNHNS and CDR2 SASEGT. Trimming shortened V by 1 base and J by 1 base, and 11 bases separated the two germline ends. The CDR3 is CASSEEWVWSNQPQHF. The DNA of the CDR3 is TGTGCCAGCAGTGAAGAGTGGGTGTGGAGCAATCAGCCCCAGCATTTT.

The V and J genes are TRBV11-2 and TRBJ2-2, with a weak D call TRBD2 (6 bases). V was clipped by 5 bases and J by 3 bases, with 13 bases between them. Germline CDR1 reads SGHAT; CDR2 reads FQNNGV. The CDR3 has 15 residues. The CDR3 DNA is TGTGCCAGCAGCCCCCCTAGCGCGGACACCGGGGAGCTGTTTTTT. This encodes CASSPPSADTGELFF.

The V and J genes are TRBV18 and TRBJ2-3; possible D gene TRBD1, 6 bases. The germline V gene has CDR1 KGHSH and CDR2 LQKENI. V was cut by 5 bases and J by 0 bases, with 18 bases left in between. The CDR3 spans 17 residues. For the CDR3, the DNA is TGTGCCAGCTCAACCCAAACAGGGTATACTAGCACAGATACGCAGTATTTT. Translating it yields CASSTQTGYTSTDTQYF.

The chain has TRBV9 and TRBJ1-3; the D is unclear. The V gene's germline CDR1 is SGDLS and CDR2 YYNGEE. There are 13 residues in the CDR3. V shed 0 bases and J shed 4 bases, with 5 bases lying between them. The CDR3 nucleotides are TGTGCCAGCAGCGTAGAGAGGGGAAACACCATATATTTT. This translates into CASSVERGNTIYF. Together with reference TRBV9 and TRBJ1-3, the CDR3 gives the full variable domain: DSGVTQTPKHLITATGQRVTLRCSPRSGDLSVYWYQQSLDQGLQFLIQYYNGEERAKGNILERFSAQQFPDLHSELNLSSLELGDSALYFCASSVERGNTIYFGEGSWLTVV.

The genes are TRBV5-1 and TRBJ1-1, with 7 bases that match TRBD1. Germline trimming cut 0 bases from V and 0 bases from J; bases unmatched to any gene: 8. Germline assignment: CDR1 SGHRS and CDR2 YFSETQ. There are 17 residues in the CDR3. CDR3 in amino acids: CASSLGQGSRMNTEAFF. In DNA, the CDR3 is TGCGCCAGCAGCTTGGGACAGGGTTCCCGAATGAACACTGAAGCTTTCTTT.

V usage is TRBV2 and J usage is TRBJ1-4; D remains ambiguous. The length of the CDR3 is 15 residues. The ends were cut back, 3 bases at V and 7 bases at J, with 15 bases in the middle. CDR1 and CDR2 from the germline V gene are SNHLY and FYNNEI. The CDR3 DNA is TGTGCCAGCAGTGATAGGTCCGGAGGAAGTGAAAAACTGTTTTTT. Its protein is CASSDRSGGSEKLFF.

The chain couples TRBV7-2 to TRBJ2-7, with D possibly matching TRBD1 (6 bases). V was trimmed by 4 bases and J by 3 bases, leaving 13 bases between them. The CDR3 sequence is 14 residues long. In germline, CDR1 is SGHTA, CDR2 FQGNSA. CDR3 protein: CASSSLQGFYEQYF. Here the CDR3 DNA reads TGTGCCAGCAGCTCATTGCAGGGGTTCTACGAGCAGTACTTC. Using reference TRBV7-2 and TRBJ2-7 for the parts outside the CDR3, the full variable domain is GAGVSQSPSNKVTEKGKDVELRCDPISGHTALYWYRQSLGQGLEFLIYFQGNSAPDKSGLPSDRFSAERTGGSVSTLTIQRTQQEDSAVYLCASSSLQGFYEQYFGPGTRLTVT.

The rearrangement links TRBV2 to TRBJ1-6, with D tentatively TRBD1 (5 bases). Per the germline V gene, CDR1 is SNHLY and CDR2 is FYNNEI. The CDR3 runs 14 residues. Trimming took off 4 bases at V and 9 bases at J, with 13 bases between the two ends. CDR3 sequence reads: CASSAPGRASPLHF. The CDR3 nucleotides are TGTGCCAGCAGTGCCCCTGGCAGGGCTTCACCCCTCCACTTT.

The count of this clone is one. V and J are TRBV2 and TRBJ1-1, with D possibly being TRBD1 (6 bases). The CDR3 contains 13 residues. Germline V lookup: CDR1 SNHLY, CDR2 FYNNEI. V lost 7 bases, J lost 6 bases, and 15 bases lay in between. CDR3 sequence reads: CASIEGGVPEAFF. The CDR3 nucleotides are TGTGCCAGCATCGAAGGGGGGGTACCTGAAGCTTTCTTT.

The chain is built from TRBV7-2 and TRBJ2-1, with 9 nucleotides matching TRBD2. The CDR3 consists of 14 residues. Germline V gene lookup returns CDR1 SGHTA and CDR2 FQGNSA. Trimming took 1 base from V and 12 from J; bases not matched to a gene: 7. The CDR3 DNA reads as TGTGCCAGCAGCTTAGGGGACTGGCGGGGGGGGCAGTTCTTC. Its protein is CASSLGDWRGGQFF.